The clone carrying this T cell receptor beta chain was seen once. The CDR3 is made up of 13 amino acids. The V end lost 5 bases, the J end lost 6 bases, and 11 bases lay between the germline ends. In germline, CDR1 is MNHNS, CDR2 SASEGT. This sample was taken from a study of technical replicates of blood from a handful of donors. TCRdb's table, derived via immunoSEQ multiplex PCR, lists solely in-frame clones and lacks some. The sample includes around 68,000 clones, around 92% of them seen just once. The chain couples TRBV6-1 to TRBJ1-5; D gene ambiguous. This sequence originates from a human donor in good health. Some clones in this sample may be carry-over from other donors' samples. Sequencing input: T cells isolated from PBMCs. The DNA for the CDR3 is TGTGCCAGCAGTTGGCTTGAGGGTCAGCCCCAGCATTTT. Amino acid sequence: CASSWLEGQPQHF.